Below, 11 T cell receptor beta chains from the same sample are listed, as sequenced in a study of OX40 agonist ivuxolimab in advanced cancers. Clones were read by immunoSEQ multiplex PCR, and TCRdb kept only the in-frame ones, dropping some. The sample carries over 50,000 clones, 88% recorded once. Here the sequenced sample was CD4+ or CD8+ T cells sorted from blood, taken in a trial of the OX40 agonist ivuxolimab. Receptor source: an adult with an advanced solid tumor such as melanoma, head and neck, liver or kidney cancer.

The rearrangement links TRBV28 to TRBJ2-7; 9 bases fit TRBD1. Germline CDR1 reads MDHEN; CDR2 reads SYDVKM. The CDR3 covers 14 residues. The J segment lost 0 bases and the V segment lost 7 bases, leaving 4 bases of the junction unmatched. Here the CDR3 reads CASITGQGSYEQYF. As DNA, the CDR3 is TGTGCCAGCATTACGGGACAGGGCTCCTACGAGCAGTACTTC.

The chain carries TRBV13 and TRBJ2-7, with D possibly TRBD2 on 6 matching bases. Trimming took off 4 bases at V and 0 bases at J, with 10 bases between the two ends. The CDR3 consists of 14 residues. CDR1 PRHDT and CDR2 FYEKMQ come from the germline V gene (reference sequence). CDR3 sequence (DNA): TGTGCCAGCAGCTATAGCGGAAGCTCCTACGAGCAGTACTTC. This encodes CASSYSGSSYEQYF. The whole variable domain, remainder taken from reference TRBV13 and TRBJ2-7, is AAGVIQSPRHLIKEKRETATLKCYPIPRHDTVYWYQQGPGQDPQFLISFYEKMQSDKGSIPDRFSAQQFSDYHSELNMSSLELGDSALYFCASSYSGSSYEQYFGPGTRLTVT.

This chain uses TRBV30 with TRBJ1-2, with 8 positions matching TRBD1. Germline-derived CDR1 and CDR2 are GTSNPN and SVGIG (reference sequence). This CDR3 has 13 amino acids. Trimming cost V 2 bases and J 6 bases; bases outside gene matches: 5. CDR3 protein: CAWSITGGDGYTF. The CDR3 DNA reads as TGTGCCTGGAGTATAACAGGGGGAGATGGCTACACCTTC.

The chain uses TRBV28 and TRBJ1-2; 7 positions agree with TRBD1. The trim removed 7 bases at V and 5 bases at J, leaving 13 bases unmatched. The CDR3 extends over 15 amino acids. Per the germline V gene, CDR1 is MDHEN and CDR2 is SYDVKM. This chain's CDR3 is CASNQSGTAEYGYTF. The CDR3 bases are TGTGCCAGCAACCAGTCCGGGACAGCGGAATATGGCTACACCTTC.

The chain recombines TRBV5-1 with TRBJ2-3, with D perhaps matching TRBD1 (5 bases). The CDR3 runs to 17 residues. Germline values: CDR1 SGHRS, CDR2 YFSETQ. V was pared by 0 bases and J by 2 bases, with 16 bases between. The CDR3 DNA is TGCGCCAGCAGCTTGGAGGGGTCGGCATCTCCCACAGATACGCAGTATTTT. Amino acids: CASSLEGSASPTDTQYF.

This chain connects TRBV11-2 to TRBJ1-6; D ambiguous. Germline V gene data show CDR1 as SGHAT and CDR2 as FQNNGV. This CDR3 has 15 amino acids. Trimming left V 3 bases short and J 2 bases short, with 8 bases between. CDR3 protein: CASSLQRPYNSPLHF. The CDR3 DNA follows: TGTGCCAGCAGCTTGCAGCGTCCCTATAATTCACCCCTCCACTTT. The whole variable domain, filled in from reference TRBV11-2 and TRBJ1-6, reads EAGVAQSPRYKIIEKRQSVAFWCNPISGHATLYWYQQILGQGPKLLIQFQNNGVVDDSQLPKDRFSAERLKGVDSTLKIQPAKLEDSAVYLCASSLQRPYNSPLHFGNGTRLTVT.

The V call is TRBV23-1, the J call TRBJ2-5; no clear D gene. TRBV23-1 is sorted into the ORF group, with uncertain function. The V end lost 6 bases, the J end lost 5 bases, and 13 bases lay between the germline ends. The CDR3 spans 13 residues. CDR3 DNA: TGCGCCAGCAGGACGAAGGGTCGCGAGACCCAGTACTTC. Protein product: CASRTKGRETQYF.

V usage is TRBV2 and J usage is TRBJ1-2, with no clear D. This CDR3 has 15 residues. Trimming removed 3 bases at V and 0 bases at J, with 11 bases between. Germline CDR1 and CDR2: SNHLY and FYNNEI. This CDR3 reads CASSEEPGSNYGYTF. The CDR3 DNA follows: TGTGCCAGCAGTGAGGAGCCAGGATCTAACTATGGCTACACCTTC.

The CDR3 DNA sequence: TGTGCCAGCACAAACGACAGGGTCAATGAGCAGTTCTTC. Translated: CASTNDRVNEQFF. The rearrangement uses TRBV5-4 and TRBJ2-1; 7 nucleotides agree with TRBD1. Germline V gene lookup returns CDR1 SGHNT and CDR2 YYREEE (reference sequence). V gave up 6 bases and J gave up 6 bases; unmatched junction bases: 6. The CDR3 totals 13 residues.

V is TRBV6-6 and J is TRBJ2-7, with 9 positions matching TRBD1. Germline V gene data show CDR1 as MNHNY and CDR2 as SVGAGI (reference sequence). Germline trimming cut 9 bases from V and 2 bases from J; bases unmatched to any gene: 8. The CDR3 extends over 14 amino acids. The DNA of the CDR3 is TGTGCCAGTGCTCCCGGGACAGGGCCCTACGAGCAGTACTTC. This translates into CASAPGTGPYEQYF.

This chain links TRBV6-4 with TRBJ1-5; the D is unclear. This CDR3 has 11 amino acids. Between the trimmed V and J ends, which lost 9 bases and 5 bases, there was a span of 8 bases. Looked up from germline, CDR1 is MRHNA and CDR2 is SNTAGT. CDR3: CARKGDQPQHF. The DNA for the CDR3 is TGTGCCAGAAAGGGTGATCAGCCCCAGCATTTT.